This T cell receptor (beta chain) was found in a study of T cell repertoires in cytomegalovirus infection. Study results and caveats: Within the response measured ex vivo, HLA-C-restricted CMV-specific TCR beta clonotypes were dominant.

TCRdb ran MiXCR on the reads and lists one entry per CDR3 protein. There are under 500,000 distinct CDR3 sequences in the sample; under 45% occur only once, and 35% to 50% lies in the top ten. Per the germline V gene, CDR1 is MNHEY and CDR2 is SVGAGI. This CDR3 region has 13 residues. V dropped 6 bases and J dropped 3 bases, with 11 bases sitting between them. For this clonotype: The antigen is undetermined.

The material sequenced was cultured PBMCs, taken from culture after CMV antigen stimulation. This clonotype was obtained from a human donor in good health (CMV status not recorded). Some clones in this sample may be carry-over from other donors' samples. The chain joins TRBV6-5 to TRBJ2-5; no clear D. The CDR3 sequence: CASRISAKETQYF. The CDR3 coding sequence is TGTGCCAGCAGAATCTCGGCGAAAGAGACCCAGTACTTC.